The 27 T cell receptor beta chains below come from one sample, sequenced in a study of response to subunit inactivated influenza vaccine. TCRdb reprocessed the RT-PCR reads via MiXCR and lists one record per CDR3 protein. Among 450,000 to 600,000 distinct CDR3 sequences, approximately 6.9% were seen once, and the ten largest hold 13%. Specimen: PBMCs from blood, collected around 25 months after vaccination. These receptors were collected from a man aged 45 to 75 who received an inactivated influenza vaccine.

The V and J genes are TRBV20-1 and TRBJ1-1; D may be TRBD1 (5 bases). CDR3 length: 12 residues. V was pared by 4 bases and J by 6 bases, with 12 bases between. CDR1 is DFQATT and CDR2 is SNEGSKA in the germline V gene (reference sequence). The CDR3 coding sequence is TGCAGTGCTATACGGGGGTCCCCTGAAGCTTTCTTT. This codes for CSAIRGSPEAFF.

This chain joins TRBV20-1 and TRBJ1-6; TRBD1 might be the D (5 bases). CDR3 length equals 16 residues. The germline V gene encodes CDR1 DFQATT and CDR2 SNEGSKA (reference sequence). With 0 bases removed from V and 6 bases from J, the gap between germline ends came to 15 bases. The CDR3 loop reads CSARDDRGGINSPLHF. The CDR3 coding sequence is TGCAGTGCTAGAGATGACCGGGGGGGGATTAATTCACCCCTCCACTTT.

Only a few counts were recorded for this clonotype. The V gene is TRBV29-1, the J gene TRBJ1-1; D remains ambiguous. The CDR3 consists of 14 residues. The germline CDR1 and CDR2 sequences are SQVTM and ANQGSEA. V lost 4 bases to trimming and J lost 6 bases, with 18 bases between them. The chain's CDR3 is CSVVRSQNRPEAFF. The CDR3 coding sequence is TGCAGCGTTGTTAGGTCTCAAAACCGCCCTGAAGCTTTCTTT.

Notes on this clonotype: This may be a read error: a much more frequent sequence differs by one nucleotide. The V gene is TRBV27, the J gene TRBJ2-5; the D is unclear. Trimming cost V 6 bases and J 1 base, with 18 bases left between them. The CDR3 is 16 residues long. Germline V gene sequence: CDR1 MNHEY, CDR2 SMNVEV (reference sequence). The CDR3 bases are TGTGCCAGCAGCCCGGCCTTGGAACTCCTCCAAGAGACCCAGTACTTC. It codes for CASSPALELLQETQYF.

This clonotype came up many times. The chain links TRBV12-3 or TRBV12-4 to TRBJ2-7; a possible D gene is TRBD2 (6 bases). The CDR3 is 14 amino acids. V gave up 5 bases and J gave up 0 bases, with 11 bases separating them. CDR3 nucleotides: TGTGCCAGCAGTGAAGCGGGCGACTCCTACGAGCAGTACTTC. This gives the protein CASSEAGDSYEQYF.

By share of the sample, this clonotype is medium-sized. This chain connects TRBV25-1 to TRBJ2-3; D gene ambiguous. Germline V gene lookup returns CDR1 MGHDK and CDR2 SYGVNS. Trimming shortened V by 4 bases and J by 2 bases, and 10 bases separated the two germline ends. CDR3 size: 14 residues. The CDR3 sequence: CASSVEGFTDTQYF. CDR3 DNA: TGTGCCAGCAGTGTAGAAGGGTTCACAGATACGCAGTATTTT.

This chain uses TRBV6-1 with TRBJ2-3, with 9 bases fitting TRBD2. V was clipped by 7 bases and J by 0 bases; unmatched bases: 5. The CDR3 is 15 residues long. Germline CDR1 reads MNHNS; CDR2 reads SASEGT. CDR3 sequence (DNA): TGTGCCAGCAAACAGACTAGCGGTAGCACAGATACGCAGTATTTT. It codes for CASKQTSGSTDTQYF.

The chain combines TRBV5-1 with TRBJ2-5; 8 positions match TRBD1. This CDR3 contains 15 residues. V lost 4 bases and J lost 2; bases outside the gene matches: 7. Germline CDR1 reads SGHRS; CDR2 reads YFSETQ. The CDR3 region is CASSTVRQGQETQYF. CDR3 coding DNA: TGCGCCAGCAGCACGGTACGACAGGGGCAAGAGACCCAGTACTTC.

In its sample, this clonotype was seen many times. The chain uses TRBV20-1 and TRBJ2-5, with 9 positions matching TRBD2. Germline V gene sequence: CDR1 DFQATT, CDR2 SNEGSKA (reference sequence). The CDR3 has 15 amino acids. Trimming took 6 bases from V and 1 from J; bases not matched to a gene: 9. The CDR3 reads CSAILAGKPQETQYF. CDR3 nucleotides: TGCAGTGCCATTCTAGCGGGGAAGCCCCAAGAGACCCAGTACTTC.

This clonotype occurred a few times. The chain employs TRBV20-1 and TRBJ2-7; no firm D call. This CDR3 spans 13 amino acids. The germline CDR1 and CDR2 sequences are DFQATT and SNEGSKA (reference sequence). The germline V and J ends were trimmed by 6 bases and 5 bases, with 17 bases remaining between them. CDR3 nucleotide sequence: TGCAGTGCCAACGCCGGCCCGCGCAACGAGCAGTACTTC. This translates into CSANAGPRNEQYF.

Written as DNA, the CDR3 is TGCAGTGCTAGCGCACTAGCGGTTTCCTACGAGCAGTACTTC. Its protein product is CSASALAVSYEQYF. This sequence joins TRBV20-1 and TRBJ2-7; 8 bases are a match to TRBD2. This CDR3 has 14 residues. V shed 3 bases, J shed 1 base, and the junction held 5 bases outside the gene matches. CDR1 is DFQATT, CDR2 SNEGSKA, per germline (reference sequence).

This clonotype was seen ten or more times. The chain links TRBV5-1 to TRBJ1-6, with TRBD1 matching 9 bases. The CDR3 runs to 14 residues. J was trimmed by 6 bases and V by 4 bases; bases with no gene match: 2. The germline gives CDR1 SGHRS, CDR2 YFSETQ. The CDR3: CASSPGQGNSPLHF. The CDR3 DNA reads as TGCGCCAGCAGCCCGGGACAGGGTAATTCACCCCTCCACTTT.

This clonotype was detected many times. The rearrangement uses TRBV28 and TRBJ2-2; D not resolved. Germline V gives CDR1 MDHEN, CDR2 SYDVKM. The CDR3 spans 14 residues. The germline V and J ends were trimmed by 3 bases and 5 bases, with 10 bases remaining between them. The CDR3 DNA follows: TGTGCCAGCAGTTTGAGGTGGCAGACCGGGGAGCTGTTTTTT. It translates to CASSLRWQTGELFF.

The chain uses TRBV20-1 and TRBJ2-1; TRBD1 aligns across 9 bases. This CDR3 has 15 amino acids. J lost 3 bases, V lost 6 bases, and 9 bases had no gene match. Germline CDR1 is DFQATT and CDR2 is SNEGSKA (reference sequence). CDR3 sequence reads: CSARGQGGSYNEQFF. Here the CDR3 DNA reads TGCAGTGCCCGGGGACAGGGAGGAAGCTACAATGAGCAGTTCTTC.

This clonotype was observed a handful of times. V usage is TRBV5-1 and J usage is TRBJ2-4, with D maybe TRBD1 (6 bases). With 4 bases removed from V and 6 bases from J, the gap between germline ends came to 11 bases. Germline assignment: CDR1 SGHRS and CDR2 YFSETQ. The CDR3 length is 13 residues. CDR3 sequence reads: CASSIEQGNIQYF. The CDR3 DNA reads as TGCGCCAGCAGCATCGAACAGGGAAACATTCAGTACTTC. Full variable domain (missing parts from reference TRBV5-1 and TRBJ2-4): KAGVTQTPRYLIKTRGQQVTLSCSPISGHRSVSWYQQTPGQGLQFLFEYFSETQRNKGNFPGRFSGRQFSNSRSEMNVSTLELGDSALYLCASSIEQGNIQYFGAGTRLSVL.

The chain joins TRBV10-1 to TRBJ2-7; no clear D gene. Trimming took off 2 bases at V and 2 bases at J, with 13 bases between the two ends. The germline CDR1 and CDR2 sequences are WNHNN and SYGVQD (reference sequence). CDR3 length: 15 amino acids. CDR3 nucleotides: TGCGCCAGCAGTGAGGGTCGGGCGGCCACCTACGAGCAGTACTTC. Protein product: CASSEGRAATYEQYF.

This clonotype was recorded a few times. The chain is built from TRBV6-2 or TRBV6-3 and TRBJ2-3; 8 positions match TRBD1. Germline CDR1 is MNHEY and CDR2 is SVGEGT. The ends lost 6 bases at V and 1 base at J; junction bases unmatched: 9. The CDR3 length is 16 residues. The CDR3 nucleotides are TGTGCCAGCAGCCCTGCCCCGGGACAGGGCACAGATACGCAGTATTTT. Its protein product is CASSPAPGQGTDTQYF.

This clonotype was detected once. Written as DNA, the CDR3 is TGTGCCAGCTCAAAAGGAGAAGGAAAACTGTTTTTT. It encodes CASSKGEGKLFF. The chain links TRBV18 to TRBJ1-4, with D unresolved. CDR3 length: 12 amino acids. Trimming removed 5 bases from V and 10 bases from J, with 11 bases in between. From germline, CDR1 is KGHSH and CDR2 LQKENI.

At least ten counts were recorded for this clonotype. The chain joins TRBV6-5 to TRBJ1-1; D is unresolved. Germline V CDR1 and CDR2: MNHEY, SVGAGI. The CDR3 covers 13 residues. V dropped 4 bases and J dropped 5 bases, with 11 bases sitting between them. The CDR3 sequence is CASSSGPRTEAFF. CDR3 DNA sequence: TGTGCCAGCAGTTCCGGACCGAGGACTGAAGCTTTCTTT.

In its sample, this clonotype was seen many times. This rearrangement joins TRBV5-1 to TRBJ2-1, with 9 bases that match TRBD1. V was pared by 0 bases and J by 7 bases, with 5 bases of the junction left unmatched. Germline V gives CDR1 SGHRS, CDR2 YFSETQ. The CDR3 spans 15 residues. The CDR3 DNA sequence: TGCGCCAGCAGCTTGGGGGACAGGGTAGGAAATGAGCAGTTCTTC. Amino acid sequence: CASSLGDRVGNEQFF.

V usage is TRBV20-1 and J usage is TRBJ1-1; TRBD1 aligns across 8 bases. CDR3 length: 15 residues. Trimming cost V 5 bases and J 4 bases; bases outside gene matches: 12. CDR1 is DFQATT, CDR2 SNEGSKA, per germline (reference sequence). The CDR3 bases are TGCAGTGCTCACCCCGACAGGGGAGTAGTCACTGAAGCTTTCTTT. It specifies CSAHPDRGVVTEAFF.

This clonotype has just a few counts. The DNA of the CDR3 is TGTGCCAGCAGCCCCTCGACGGACTATGGCTACACCTTC. It encodes CASSPSTDYGYTF. The chain employs TRBV7-6 and TRBJ1-2; D ambiguous. Germline CDR1 SGHVS, CDR2 FNYEAQ. V shed 5 bases and J shed 3 bases, with 10 bases lying between them. This CDR3 spans 13 amino acids.

This clonotype appeared many times. The rearrangement joins TRBV15 to TRBJ2-3; TRBD1 matches 9 bases. The CDR3 totals 16 residues. Germline V gene sequence: CDR1 LNHNV, CDR2 YYDKDF (reference sequence). V lost 3 bases, J lost 3 bases, and 7 bases stayed unmatched. The CDR3 here is CATSRGDRAITDTQYF. CDR3 sequence (DNA): TGTGCCACCAGCAGGGGGGACAGGGCTATAACAGATACGCAGTATTTT.

There are a few counts of this clonotype. V is TRBV27 and J is TRBJ2-1, with D perhaps matching TRBD1 (5 bases). Deletions cut 5 bases from V and 3 bases from J, with 17 bases between. The CDR3 totals 16 residues. Germline assignment: CDR1 MNHEY and CDR2 SMNVEV (reference sequence). The CDR3 spells CASSNIPPGYYNEQFF. The CDR3 DNA follows: TGTGCCAGCAGTAATATCCCTCCAGGGTACTACAATGAGCAGTTCTTC.

The chain employs TRBV9 and TRBJ2-1; 9 nucleotides line up with TRBD1. J was trimmed by 1 base and V by 4 bases; bases with no gene match: 9. This CDR3 spans 17 amino acids. Germline loops: CDR1 SGDLS, CDR2 YYNGEE. This chain's CDR3 is CASSTRTGDFSYNEQFF. CDR3 nucleotide sequence: TGTGCCAGCAGCACCCGGACAGGGGATTTTTCCTACAATGAGCAGTTCTTC.

In this sample, this clonotype turned up a few times. The genes are TRBV11-2 and TRBJ1-2; the D is unclear. This CDR3 is 15 amino acids long. CDR1 SGHAT and CDR2 FQNNGV come from the germline V gene. Trimming pared 1 base from V and 2 bases from J, leaving 11 bases between. For the CDR3, the DNA is TGTGCCAGCAGCTTAGGTGGCAGCCTAAACTATGGCTACACCTTC. Amino acid sequence: CASSLGGSLNYGYTF. Looking up the rest from reference TRBV11-2 and TRBJ1-2 gives the full variable domain: EAGVAQSPRYKIIEKRQSVAFWCNPISGHATLYWYQQILGQGPKLLIQFQNNGVVDDSQLPKDRFSAERLKGVDSTLKIQPAKLEDSAVYLCASSLGGSLNYGYTFGSGTRLTVV.

This clonotype was counted at least ten times. The genes are TRBV3-1 and TRBJ2-7; D uncertain. The CDR3 consists of 13 residues. Germline values: CDR1 LGHDT, CDR2 YNNKEL (reference sequence). Trimming left V 0 bases short and J 4 bases short, with 7 bases between. The CDR3 coding sequence is TGTGCCAGCAGCCAAGATTCCGGTTACGAGCAGTACTTC. This gives the protein CASSQDSGYEQYF.